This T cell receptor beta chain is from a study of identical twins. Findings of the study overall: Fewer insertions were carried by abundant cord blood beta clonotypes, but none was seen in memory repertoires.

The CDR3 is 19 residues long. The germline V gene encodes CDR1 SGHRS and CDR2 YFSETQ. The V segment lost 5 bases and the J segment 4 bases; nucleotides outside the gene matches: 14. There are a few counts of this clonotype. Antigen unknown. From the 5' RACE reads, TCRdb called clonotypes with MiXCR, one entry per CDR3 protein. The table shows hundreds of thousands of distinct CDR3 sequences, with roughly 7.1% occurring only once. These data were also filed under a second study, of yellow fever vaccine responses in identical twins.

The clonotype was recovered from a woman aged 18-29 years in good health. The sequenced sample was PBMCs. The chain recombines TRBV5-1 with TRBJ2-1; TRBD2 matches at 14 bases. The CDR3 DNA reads TGCGCCAGCAGTCGGGGACTAGCGGGGGACCTCACCCTTTACAATGAGCAGTTCTTC. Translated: CASSRGLAGDLTLYNEQFF.